The rows below give T cell receptor beta chains drawn from one sample of a study of T cell changes during pregnancy in multiple sclerosis. Assay used: immunoSEQ multiplex PCR; TCRdb lists only in-frame clones, some missing. The table has more than 85,000 clones, approximately 94% seen once. Sequenced material: peripheral blood, taken in the second trimester of pregnancy. These TCRs come from a female donor with multiple sclerosis, enrolled in a pregnancy study. Both conserved end residues are part of each CDR3.

J gene,V gene,CDR3 protein
TRBJ1-1,TRBV11-1,CASGVDRGSTEAFF
TRBJ1-4,TRBV28,CASSLDRVREKLFF
TRBJ1-5,TRBV30,CAWSVQGVGQPQHF
TRBJ1-1,TRBV19,CASSLGPGDTEAFF
TRBJ1-1,TRBV5-1,CASSLIGAGGSGTEAFF
TRBJ2-1,TRBV4-1,CASSQDQGFSSYNEQFF
TRBJ2-1,TRBV9,CASSGGLAGKQFF
TRBJ1-2,TRBV5-1,CASSWGGRGVYGYTF
TRBJ1-5,TRBV19,CASSIGTGAHQPQHF
TRBJ2-2,TRBV19,CASNGQGDGELFF
TRBJ1-1,TRBV9,CASSGQGVNTEAFF
TRBJ2-3,TRBV2,CASSEALRGTLYF
TRBJ1-1,TRBV19,CASRSPGQMNTEAFF
TRBJ1-2,TRBV5-1,CASSQDRGPYGYTF
TRBJ2-5,TRBV5-6,CASSLRGGGLRETQYF
TRBJ1-5,TRBV28,CASQHPLSPRGERYQPQHF
TRBJ1-5,TRBV7-8,CASSWTRNQPQHF
TRBJ2-3,TRBV27,CASSLVATSTDTQYF
TRBJ2-4,TRBV7-2,CASRSSGGRGLAKNIQYF
TRBJ2-1,TRBV9,CASSPRQGPLEVEQFF
TRBJ2-2,TRBV7-2,CASSYRSGGTGELFF
TRBJ1-3,TRBV15,CATSRGVGQGFGNTIYF
TRBJ1-6,TRBV6-1,CASSEAGAGGSPLHF
TRBJ1-2,TRBV7-2,CASSQEAVSGLTF
TRBJ1-1,TRBV30,CAWTETGNTEAFF
TRBJ1-1,TRBV7-2,CASSSRTGGSFGTEAFF
TRBJ2-2,TRBV18,CASSPPGLERAGELFF
TRBJ1-6,TRBV2,CASRRDRQSYNSPLHF
TRBJ2-7,TRBV4-1,CASSHGSGLQDEQYF
TRBJ2-4,TRBV13,CASSFRSGKGKNIQYF
TRBJ1-6,TRBV2,CASSNRQGGNSPLHF
TRBJ1-5,TRBV6-5,CASSRSGSHQPQHF
TRBJ2-1,TRBV5-1,CASSLSASGGATYNEQFF
TRBJ1-5,TRBV2,CASSVQGRGNQPQHF
TRBJ1-2,TRBV4-1,CASSSTGQGAGGYTF
TRBJ1-6,TRBV5-8,CASSSGTGSPLHF
TRBJ2-3,TRBV7-2,CASSESLAGGVVTDTQYF
TRBJ1-4,TRBV5-1,CASSQTGVREKLFF
TRBJ2-2,TRBV9,CASSVVAGTGELFF
TRBJ2-5,TRBV5-4,CASSLSGRAETQYF
TRBJ1-2,TRBV28,CASSFWGRSNYGYTF
TRBJ1-2,TRBV29-1,CSANPSGDYGYTF
TRBJ1-2,TRBV30,CAWSPPDREDYGYTF
TRBJ2-7,TRBV7-9,CASSDSRDFRSSYEQYF
TRBJ1-2,TRBV6-1,CASSERRSSDGYTF
TRBJ2-2,TRBV5-4,CASTLQGYTGELFF
TRBJ2-4,TRBV30,CAWSQGQGNIQYF
TRBJ2-2,TRBV13,CASSAGLAGASNTGELFF
TRBJ1-5,TRBV5-5,CASSFTSTGPYSNQPQHF
TRBJ2-1,TRBV7-3,CASSLKGTGKGNEQFF
TRBJ2-3,TRBV10-3,CAIRAGPRGTDTQYF
TRBJ1-1,TRBV19,CASTRGPRNTEAFF
TRBJ2-1,TRBV7-2,CASSLVGTTYNEQFF
TRBJ1-5,TRBV19,CASKPDWGHNQPQHF
TRBJ2-2,TRBV11-3,CASSNRGAGELFF